These 21 T cell receptor beta chains were all obtained from the same sample, sequenced in a study of T cell responses to AZD1222 COVID-19 vaccine. The assay was immunoSEQ multiplex PCR, and TCRdb's table has in-frame clones only and misses some. The sample records nearly 80,000 clones, 70% to 90% being singletons. The input for sequencing was peripheral blood, taken on day 0 of AZD1222 vaccination. Receptors were obtained from an adult in good health.

The chain recombines TRBV2 with TRBJ1-5; TRBD1 agrees at 7 bases. Unmatched junction bases numbered 7, after V lost 2 bases and J lost 6 bases. CDR1 is SNHLY and CDR2 is FYNNEI in the germline V gene. The CDR3 covers 15 residues. Here the CDR3 DNA reads TGTGCCAGCAGTGAACTTAGTCAGGGGGGTCAGCCCCAGCATTTT. Translation gives CASSELSQGGQPQHF.

The CDR3 region has the DNA TGTGCCACCAGCAGAGATCTGCAGGGGGTCGTGGAGCAGTACTTC. It specifies CATSRDLQGVVEQYF. The chain is built from TRBV15 and TRBJ2-7; the match to TRBD1 covers 7 bases. The CDR3 covers 15 residues. Per germline, CDR1 LNHNV and CDR2 YYDKDF (reference sequence). J gave up 7 bases and V 0 bases, and 9 bases lay outside the gene matches.

The CDR3 spells CASSRIDEKLFF. The CDR3 region has the DNA TGTGCCAGCAGCCGAATTGATGAAAAACTGTTTTTT. This rearrangement joins TRBV6-2 or TRBV6-3 to TRBJ1-4; D remains ambiguous. V was clipped by 6 bases and J by 6 bases, with 8 bases between them. The CDR3 has 12 amino acids. CDR1 and CDR2 from the germline V gene are MNHEY and SVGEGT.

The V call is TRBV4-1, the J call TRBJ2-7; D ambiguous. The V gene's germline CDR1 is MGHRA and CDR2 YSYEKL. With 2 bases removed from V and 12 bases from J, the gap between germline ends came to 14 bases. The CDR3 is made up of 12 amino acids. The CDR3 DNA sequence: TGCGCCAGCAGCCAATCCCCGGTACAGAGGTACTTC. As protein: CASSQSPVQRYF.

This chain uses TRBV18 with TRBJ1-2; D is undetermined. Germline CDR1 and CDR2: KGHSH and LQKENI. V lost 0 bases, J lost 7 bases, and 12 bases lay in between. CDR3 length: 14 amino acids. CDR3 nucleotides: TGTGCCAGCTCACCACCCCAGGCTTTGGCTGGCTACACCTTC. Translation gives CASSPPQALAGYTF.

The rearrangement joins TRBV11-2 to TRBJ2-6, with 8 bases lining up with TRBD1. The CDR3 totals 17 residues. V was clipped by 2 bases and J by 4 bases; unmatched bases: 7. The germline V gene has CDR1 SGHAT and CDR2 FQNNGV. Written as DNA, the CDR3 is TGTGCCAGCAGCTTACGGTCAGGGGGCGCCGGGGCCAACGTCCTGACTTTC. Amino acids: CASSLRSGGAGANVLTF. Filled out from reference TRBV11-2 and TRBJ2-6, the complete variable domain reads EAGVAQSPRYKIIEKRQSVAFWCNPISGHATLYWYQQILGQGPKLLIQFQNNGVVDDSQLPKDRFSAERLKGVDSTLKIQPAKLEDSAVYLCASSLRSGGAGANVLTFGAGSRLTVL.

The V and J genes are TRBV7-9 and TRBJ1-2, with D maybe TRBD1 (6 bases). The CDR3 covers 16 residues. V was shortened by 5 bases and J by 2 bases, with 18 bases between the two germline ends. Per germline, CDR1 SEHNR and CDR2 FQNEAQ (reference sequence). Here the CDR3 reads CASSPMGHQKNYGYTF. The CDR3 coding sequence is TGTGCCAGCAGCCCGATGGGACACCAAAAGAACTATGGCTACACCTTC.

Here the CDR3 DNA reads TGTGCCAGCAGTCGGGGACAGGCCAGCACAGATACGCAGTATTTT. Translated, it gives CASSRGQASTDTQYF. The V gene is TRBV25-1, the J gene TRBJ2-3; TRBD1 matches at 8 bases. Germline V CDR1 and CDR2: MGHDK, SYGVNS. V was pared by 5 bases and J by 0 bases, with 4 bases of the junction left unmatched. This CDR3 has 15 residues.

The gene calls are TRBV10-3 and TRBJ2-2; tentative D call: TRBD2 (6 bases). Deletions cut 3 bases from V and 4 bases from J, with 12 bases between. CDR3 size: 15 residues. The V gene's germline CDR1 is ENHRY and CDR2 SYGVKD. The CDR3: CAISEATGGTGELFF. As DNA, the CDR3 is TGTGCCATCAGTGAAGCAACCGGGGGCACCGGGGAGCTGTTTTTT.

The chain is built from TRBV30 and TRBJ1-5; possible D gene TRBD1, 5 bases. Trimming removed 5 bases from V and 3 bases from J, with 8 bases in between. The CDR3 has 12 residues. Germline assignment: CDR1 GTSNPN and CDR2 SVGIG (reference sequence). The CDR3 reads CAWGAPNQPQHF. The CDR3 coding sequence is TGTGCCTGGGGGGCACCCAATCAGCCCCAGCATTTT.

The chain couples TRBV19 to TRBJ2-7, with a possible D match to TRBD1 (7 bases). There are 15 residues in the CDR3. Between the trimmed V and J ends, which lost 9 bases and 3 bases, there was a span of 21 bases. Germline-derived CDR1 and CDR2 are LNHDA and SQIVND (reference sequence). CDR3 in amino acids: CASAGGRIRDYEQYF. The CDR3 DNA follows: TGTGCCAGCGCAGGGGGGCGAATTAGGGACTACGAGCAGTACTTC.

The chain links TRBV30 to TRBJ2-5; D perhaps matches TRBD1 (6 bases). The germline V gene encodes CDR1 GTSNPN and CDR2 SVGIG (reference sequence). The CDR3 contains 14 residues. The V end lost 2 bases, the J end lost 2 bases, and 12 bases lay between the germline ends. CDR3 protein: CAWSRGGNQETQYF. For the CDR3, the DNA is TGTGCCTGGAGTAGAGGGGGAAATCAAGAGACCCAGTACTTC. Filled out from reference TRBV30 and TRBJ2-5, the complete variable domain reads SQTIHQWPATLVQPVGSPLSLECTVEGTSNPNLYWYRQAAGRGLQLLFYSVGIGQISSEVPQNLSASRPQDRQFILSSKKLLLSDSGFYLCAWSRGGNQETQYFGPGTRLLVL.

The gene calls are TRBV4-1 and TRBJ1-2; D is unresolved. Germline CDR1 MGHRA, CDR2 YSYEKL. The V end lost 3 bases, the J end lost 8 bases, and 13 bases lay between the germline ends. This CDR3 is 13 amino acids long. Here the CDR3 reads CASSQGVSGGYTF. Written as DNA, the CDR3 is TGCGCCAGCAGCCAGGGTGTTTCGGGCGGCTACACCTTC.

This sequence joins TRBV6-4 and TRBJ1-6; D not certain. V lost 3 bases and J 10 bases, leaving 10 bases between the germline ends. Germline CDR1 reads MRHNA; CDR2 reads SNTAGT. The length of the CDR3 is 13 residues. In DNA form, the CDR3 reads TGTGCCAGCAGTGAGTCCCTACGCTCACCCCTCCACTTT. It encodes CASSESLRSPLHF.

In regard to this clone: This same CDR3 is encoded by further DNA sequences in the sample. V gene TRBV5-1 combines with J gene TRBJ2-7; no clear D gene. Trimming stripped 4 bases from V and 4 bases from J, with 12 bases between. CDR1 is SGHRS, CDR2 YFSETQ, per germline. This CDR3 contains 13 residues. The CDR3 spells CASSKALMYEQYF. CDR3 nucleotides: TGCGCCAGCAGCAAGGCACTGATGTACGAGCAGTACTTC. The full variable domain, rest sourced from reference TRBV5-1 and TRBJ2-7, is KAGVTQTPRYLIKTRGQQVTLSCSPISGHRSVSWYQQTPGQGLQFLFEYFSETQRNKGNFPGRFSGRQFSNSRSEMNVSTLELGDSALYLCASSKALMYEQYFGPGTRLTVT.

This chain connects TRBV28 to TRBJ2-5; 8 bases map to TRBD2. CDR1 is MDHEN and CDR2 is SYDVKM in the germline V gene. The CDR3 runs to 15 residues. V lost 4 bases and J lost 5; bases outside the gene matches: 9. CDR3: CASSSGGVLRETQYF. The CDR3 region has the DNA TGTGCCAGCAGTTCCGGGGGGGTCCTGCGGGAGACCCAGTACTTC.

This chain uses TRBV24-1 with TRBJ2-7; no clear D gene. There are 12 residues in the CDR3. The V gene lost 6 bases and the J gene lost 3 bases, with 8 bases spanning the gap. Looked up from germline, CDR1 is KGHDR and CDR2 is SFDVKD. CDR3 sequence (DNA): TGTGCCACCAGTAACCTGGGCTACGAGCAGTACTTC. Translated: CATSNLGYEQYF.

This clone was counted between two and nine times. J is TRBJ2-4 and V is TRBV30; the match to TRBD1 covers 7 bases. Germline V lookup: CDR1 GTSNPN, CDR2 SVGIG (reference sequence). This CDR3 is built from 15 residues. Trimming cost V 1 base and J 0 bases; bases outside gene matches: 3. In nucleotides, the CDR3 is TGTGCCTGGAGTGGGGACAGACGAGCCAAAAACATTCAGTACTTC. Its protein is CAWSGDRRAKNIQYF.

This clone was found once. The chain uses TRBV18 and TRBJ2-7, with D possibly matching TRBD2 (6 bases). Per the germline V gene, CDR1 is KGHSH and CDR2 is LQKENI. The CDR3 runs to 14 residues. Trimming took off 3 bases at V and 7 bases at J, with 16 bases between the two ends. The CDR3 sequence is CASSPASGLGEQYF. The CDR3 nucleotides read TGTGCCAGCTCACCGGCCAGCGGGTTGGGAGAGCAGTACTTC.

CDR3 region: CASKVRESSYNEQFF. The DNA of the CDR3 is TGTGCCAGCAAGGTGCGGGAGAGCTCCTACAATGAGCAGTTCTTC. The chain recombines TRBV2 with TRBJ2-1; 7 bases line up with TRBD2. The CDR3 has 15 residues. Trimming cost V 7 bases and J 0 bases; bases outside gene matches: 6. The germline gives CDR1 SNHLY, CDR2 FYNNEI.

The chain combines TRBV6-5 with TRBJ1-4; 10 bases map to TRBD1. Germline loops: CDR1 MNHEY, CDR2 SVGAGI. The CDR3 consists of 14 residues. Trimming cost V 5 bases and J 7 bases; bases outside gene matches: 4. CDR3 coding DNA: TGTGCCAGCAGTCTTGACAGGGGGCGTGAAAAACTGTTTTTT. It codes for CASSLDRGREKLFF.